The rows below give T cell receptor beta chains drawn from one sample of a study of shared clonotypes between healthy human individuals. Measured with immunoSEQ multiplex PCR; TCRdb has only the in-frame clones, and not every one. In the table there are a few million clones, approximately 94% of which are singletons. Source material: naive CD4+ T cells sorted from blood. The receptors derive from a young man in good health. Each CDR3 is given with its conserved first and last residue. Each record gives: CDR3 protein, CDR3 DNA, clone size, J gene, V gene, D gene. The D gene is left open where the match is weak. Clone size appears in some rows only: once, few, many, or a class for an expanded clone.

CDR3 protein: CASSPGRSWGYHEQYF; CDR3 DNA: TGTGCCAGCAGCCCAGGCAGGAGCTGGGGGTACCACGAGCAGTACTTC; clone size: -; J gene: TRBJ2-7; V gene: TRBV14; D gene: -
CDR3 protein: CASSSSPYEQYF; CDR3 DNA: TGTGCCAGCAGTTCATCCCCCTACGAGCAGTACTTC; clone size: once; J gene: TRBJ2-7; V gene: TRBV7-2; D gene: -
CDR3 protein: CASSPEGTGLFF; CDR3 DNA: TGTGCCAGCTCACCAGAGGGCACTGGGCTGTTTTTT; clone size: -; J gene: TRBJ1-4; V gene: TRBV18; D gene: -
CDR3 protein: CASSSEGGLSGYTF; CDR3 DNA: TGTGCCAGCAGTTCCGAGGGGGGGTTGAGTGGCTACACCTTC; clone size: -; J gene: TRBJ1-2; V gene: TRBV28; D gene: -
CDR3 protein: CASSDSGTGVTNTEAFF; CDR3 DNA: TGTGCCAGCAGTGATTCTGGGACAGGGGTTACAAACACTGAAGCTTTCTTT; clone size: -; J gene: TRBJ1-1; V gene: TRBV2; D gene: TRBD1
CDR3 protein: CASSFTSGVGTQYF; CDR3 DNA: TGTGCCAGCAGTTTTACTAGCGGGGTCGGGACCCAGTACTTC; clone size: once; J gene: TRBJ2-5; V gene: TRBV28; D gene: TRBD2
CDR3 protein: CSADYGTVEAFF; CDR3 DNA: TGCAGCGCAGACTACGGGACAGTTGAAGCTTTCTTT; clone size: few; J gene: TRBJ1-1; V gene: TRBV29-1; D gene: TRBD1
CDR3 protein: CASSLLGGPNTEAFF; CDR3 DNA: TGCGCCAGCAGCTTACTGGGCGGACCGAACACTGAAGCTTTCTTT; clone size: -; J gene: TRBJ1-1; V gene: TRBV5-1; D gene: -
CDR3 protein: CARGTGGNYGYTF; CDR3 DNA: TGTGCCCGAGGGACAGGGGGCAACTATGGCTACACCTTC; clone size: -; J gene: TRBJ1-2; V gene: TRBV30; D gene: TRBD1
CDR3 protein: CASRITRVQETQYF; CDR3 DNA: TGTGCCAGCAGAATCACTAGGGTACAAGAGACCCAGTACTTC; clone size: once; J gene: TRBJ2-5; V gene: TRBV6-1; D gene: -
CDR3 protein: CASSLGESSGNTIYF; CDR3 DNA: TGTGCCAGCAGCTTGGGCGAGAGCTCTGGAAACACCATATATTTT; clone size: -; J gene: TRBJ1-3; V gene: TRBV7-9; D gene: -
CDR3 protein: CAISDWGQAETQYF; CDR3 DNA: TGTGCCATCAGTGATTGGGGACAGGCGGAGACCCAGTACTTC; clone size: once; J gene: TRBJ2-5; V gene: TRBV10-3; D gene: TRBD1
CDR3 protein: CSDRAVDYGYTF; CDR3 DNA: TGCAGCGATCGGGCTGTAGACTATGGCTACACCTTC; clone size: once; J gene: TRBJ1-2; V gene: TRBV29-1; D gene: -
CDR3 protein: CAISESRRTPHEETQYF; CDR3 DNA: TGTGCCATCAGTGAGTCGAGGCGGACCCCACACGAAGAGACCCAGTACTTC; clone size: once; J gene: TRBJ2-5; V gene: TRBV10-3; D gene: -
CDR3 protein: CASRTGTENSPLHF; CDR3 DNA: TGCGCCAGCCGGACCGGGACGGAAAATTCACCCCTCCACTTT; clone size: -; J gene: TRBJ1-6; V gene: TRBV5-1; D gene: -
CDR3 protein: CASKDSTMDNSPLHF; CDR3 DNA: TGTGCCAGCAAAGATAGTACTATGGATAATTCACCCCTCCACTTT; clone size: -; J gene: TRBJ1-6; V gene: TRBV6-6; D gene: -
CDR3 protein: CASSSGAAQSAGELFF; CDR3 DNA: TGTGCCAGCAGCTCCGGGGCCGCCCAGAGCGCCGGGGAGCTGTTTTTT; clone size: once; J gene: TRBJ2-2; V gene: TRBV7-3; D gene: -
CDR3 protein: CASSLGELTEAFF; CDR3 DNA: TGTGCCAGCAGCTTGGGGGAATTAACTGAAGCTTTCTTT; clone size: once; J gene: TRBJ1-1; V gene: TRBV7-9; D gene: -
CDR3 protein: CASSVDPPGTEAFF; CDR3 DNA: TGTGCCAGCAGTGTGGACCCACCGGGGACTGAAGCTTTCTTT; clone size: -; J gene: TRBJ1-1; V gene: TRBV2; D gene: -
CDR3 protein: CASSQGLAGALAKNIQYF; CDR3 DNA: TGCGCCAGCAGCCAGGGACTAGCGGGGGCGCTAGCCAAAAACATTCAGTACTTC; clone size: once; J gene: TRBJ2-4; V gene: TRBV4-1; D gene: TRBD2
CDR3 protein: CASSPRTASEAFF; CDR3 DNA: TGCGCCAGCAGTCCCCGGACAGCCTCCGAAGCTTTCTTT; clone size: few; J gene: TRBJ1-1; V gene: TRBV23-1; D gene: -
CDR3 protein: CASSGSFGPYSNQPQHF; CDR3 DNA: TGTGCCAGCAGTGGGAGCTTCGGACCCTATAGCAATCAGCCCCAGCATTTT; clone size: -; J gene: TRBJ1-5; V gene: TRBV6-1; D gene: -
CDR3 protein: CASSPYGDSGANVLTF; CDR3 DNA: TGTGCCAGCTCACCTTATGGAGACTCTGGGGCCAACGTCCTGACTTTC; clone size: -; J gene: TRBJ2-6; V gene: TRBV18; D gene: -
CDR3 protein: CAISERGDTQYF; CDR3 DNA: TGTGCCATCAGTGAGCGTGGGGATACGCAGTATTTT; clone size: -; J gene: TRBJ2-3; V gene: TRBV10-3; D gene: -
CDR3 protein: CASSLEGGGFNQPQHF; CDR3 DNA: TGCGCCAGCAGCTTGGAGGGCGGGGGCTTCAATCAGCCCCAGCATTTT; clone size: -; J gene: TRBJ1-5; V gene: TRBV5-1; D gene: -
CDR3 protein: CASVDRGYGYTF; CDR3 DNA: TGTGCCAGCGTCGACAGGGGTTATGGCTACACCTTC; clone size: -; J gene: TRBJ1-2; V gene: TRBV28; D gene: TRBD1
CDR3 protein: CASSNGQMNSPLHF; CDR3 DNA: TGTGCCAGCAGTAACGGACAGATGAATTCACCCCTCCACTTT; clone size: few; J gene: TRBJ1-6; V gene: TRBV6-5; D gene: -
CDR3 protein: CASSPRTGGNTGELFF; CDR3 DNA: TGTGCCAGCAGCCCGCGGACAGGGGGCAACACCGGGGAGCTGTTTTTT; clone size: -; J gene: TRBJ2-2; V gene: TRBV5-4; D gene: TRBD1
CDR3 protein: CASSITDTQYF; CDR3 DNA: TGTGCCAGCAGCATCACAGATACGCAGTATTTT; clone size: few; J gene: TRBJ2-3; V gene: TRBV2; D gene: -
CDR3 protein: CASSESGGEKLFF; CDR3 DNA: TGTGCCAGCAGCGAGTCAGGGGGAGAAAAACTGTTTTTT; clone size: -; J gene: TRBJ1-4; V gene: TRBV6-6; D gene: TRBD1
CDR3 protein: CATARASGTDTQYF; CDR3 DNA: TGTGCCACTGCAAGGGCTAGCGGCACAGATACGCAGTATTTT; clone size: -; J gene: TRBJ2-3; V gene: TRBV19; D gene: -
CDR3 protein: CASSQDGSGGYNEQFF; CDR3 DNA: TGCGCCAGCAGCCAAGACGGTAGCGGGGGGTACAATGAGCAGTTCTTC; clone size: -; J gene: TRBJ2-1; V gene: TRBV4-1; D gene: TRBD2
CDR3 protein: CASSKTGTPLRNEQFF; CDR3 DNA: TGTGCCAGCAGCAAAACCGGGACTCCCCTTCGGAATGAGCAGTTCTTC; clone size: -; J gene: TRBJ2-1; V gene: TRBV7-2; D gene: -
CDR3 protein: CASKTQALAKNIQYF; CDR3 DNA: TGTGCCAGCAAAACACAGGCCCTAGCCAAAAACATTCAGTACTTC; clone size: -; J gene: TRBJ2-4; V gene: TRBV7-6; D gene: -
CDR3 protein: CASSLGRGETEAFF; CDR3 DNA: TGTGCCAGCAGCTTGGGCAGGGGTGAGACTGAAGCTTTCTTT; clone size: -; J gene: TRBJ1-1; V gene: TRBV5-4; D gene: -
CDR3 protein: CASSGWAGELFF; CDR3 DNA: TGTGCCAGCAGTGGCTGGGCCGGGGAGCTGTTTTTT; clone size: -; J gene: TRBJ2-2; V gene: TRBV2; D gene: -
CDR3 protein: CAWSVSRSGNTIYF; CDR3 DNA: TGTGCCTGGAGTGTAAGTCGCTCTGGAAACACCATATATTTT; clone size: -; J gene: TRBJ1-3; V gene: TRBV30; D gene: -
CDR3 protein: CASSFPRLAGAHSYNEQFF; CDR3 DNA: TGTGCCAGCAGTTTCCCCAGACTAGCGGGGGCCCACTCCTACAATGAGCAGTTCTTC; clone size: -; J gene: TRBJ2-1; V gene: TRBV28; D gene: TRBD2
CDR3 protein: CASSRPGKENSPLHF; CDR3 DNA: TGTGCCAGCTCACGACCGGGGAAGGAAAATTCACCCCTCCACTTT; clone size: -; J gene: TRBJ1-6; V gene: TRBV18; D gene: -
CDR3 protein: CASFRGGVHNEQFF; CDR3 DNA: TGTGCCAGTTTTCGAGGGGGCGTACATAATGAGCAGTTCTTC; clone size: -; J gene: TRBJ2-1; V gene: TRBV6-5; D gene: TRBD1
CDR3 protein: CASSLGKGTAELSNYGYTF; CDR3 DNA: TGTGCCAGCAGTTTGGGGAAAGGTACGGCAGAACTCTCGAACTATGGCTACACCTTC; clone size: -; J gene: TRBJ1-2; V gene: TRBV28; D gene: -
CDR3 protein: CASSQPGTAYGYTF; CDR3 DNA: TGCGCCAGCAGCCAACCCGGGACAGCCTATGGCTACACCTTC; clone size: few; J gene: TRBJ1-2; V gene: TRBV4-1; D gene: TRBD1
CDR3 protein: CATSQWLSGTGRRAFF; CDR3 DNA: TGTGCCACCAGTCAATGGTTGTCCGGGACAGGGAGGCGAGCTTTCTTT; clone size: -; J gene: TRBJ1-1; V gene: TRBV6-4; D gene: TRBD1
CDR3 protein: CAWAGVWPNTQYF; CDR3 DNA: TGTGCCTGGGCGGGAGTTTGGCCCAACACGCAGTATTTT; clone size: -; J gene: TRBJ2-3; V gene: TRBV30; D gene: TRBD2
CDR3 protein: CASSSGGGRTDTQYF; CDR3 DNA: TGTGCCAGCAGCTCCGGGGGAGGGCGCACAGATACGCAGTATTTT; clone size: -; J gene: TRBJ2-3; V gene: TRBV11-3; D gene: TRBD2
CDR3 protein: CASSLGRFGGKIQETQYF; CDR3 DNA: TGCGCCAGCAGCTTGGGCCGGTTCGGAGGGAAGATCCAAGAGACCCAGTACTTC; clone size: -; J gene: TRBJ2-5; V gene: TRBV5-1; D gene: -
CDR3 protein: CASSLWAGWTNTEAFF; CDR3 DNA: TGCGCCAGCAGCTTGTGGGCAGGGTGGACGAACACTGAAGCTTTCTTT; clone size: -; J gene: TRBJ1-1; V gene: TRBV5-1; D gene: -
CDR3 protein: CASSVATGLNTEAFF; CDR3 DNA: TGTGCCAGCAGCGTAGCTACGGGTTTGAACACTGAAGCTTTCTTT; clone size: -; J gene: TRBJ1-1; V gene: TRBV9; D gene: -
CDR3 protein: CASSFGQVGSRETQYF; CDR3 DNA: TGCGCCAGCAGCTTTGGACAGGTGGGGTCCCGGGAGACCCAGTACTTC; clone size: -; J gene: TRBJ2-5; V gene: TRBV5-1; D gene: TRBD1
CDR3 protein: CASSGSGTWDEQFF; CDR3 DNA: TGTGCCAGCAGTGGCTCTGGGACTTGGGACGAGCAGTTCTTC; clone size: once; J gene: TRBJ2-1; V gene: TRBV2; D gene: -
CDR3 protein: CASSARGEDIQYF; CDR3 DNA: TGTGCCAGCAGCGCTCGAGGGGAGGACATTCAGTACTTC; clone size: -; J gene: TRBJ2-4; V gene: TRBV9; D gene: -
CDR3 protein: CASSLDEGKTQYF; CDR3 DNA: TGCGCCAGCAGCTTAGACGAAGGAAAGACCCAGTACTTC; clone size: -; J gene: TRBJ2-5; V gene: TRBV5-1; D gene: -
CDR3 protein: CATSTGGIDEKLFF; CDR3 DNA: TGCGCCACCAGCACAGGGGGCATTGATGAAAAACTGTTTTTT; clone size: -; J gene: TRBJ1-4; V gene: TRBV10-1; D gene: TRBD1